The rows below give T cell receptor beta chains drawn from one sample of a study of T-cell memory formation after mild COVID-19. TCRdb re-analysed the 5' RACE reads in MiXCR, keeping a single row per CDR3 protein. This table has over 10,000 distinct CDR3 sequences, around 13% appearing once. Sequences were obtained from PBMCs or a T cell subset sorted from them (not recorded which). The receptors were gathered from a man younger than 35 who had mild COVID-19 (a few samples of this study predate the infection). Cell type and time point are not known. The CDR3 runs from the conserved cysteine through the conserved F or W. Each record gives: clone size, V gene, J gene, D gene, CDR3 DNA, CDR3 protein. The D gene is left open where the match is weak. Clone size, where shown, is once, few, many, or a class for clones that have expanded.

clone size: many
V gene: TRBV9
J gene: TRBJ2-5
D gene: TRBD1
CDR3 DNA: TGTGCCAGCAGCGTAGATCAGGGGGCGAACCGTCTCCCCCAGTACTTC
CDR3 protein: CASSVDQGANRLPQYF

clone size: many
V gene: TRBV19
J gene: TRBJ2-3
D gene: -
CDR3 DNA: TGTGCCAGTAGTTTCGGACTCCGCCGGGATACGCAGTATTTT
CDR3 protein: CASSFGLRRDTQYF

clone size: few
V gene: TRBV4-1
J gene: TRBJ2-1
D gene: -
CDR3 DNA: TGCGCCAGCAGCCAGAGTAGAATTTACAATGTGCAGTTCTTC
CDR3 protein: CASSQSRIYNVQFF

clone size: many
V gene: TRBV12-3/TRBV12-4
J gene: TRBJ2-1
D gene: -
CDR3 DNA: TGTGCCAGCAGCCCCAGGGGCGACAATGAGCAGTTCTTC
CDR3 protein: CASSPRGDNEQFF

clone size: -
V gene: TRBV10-2
J gene: TRBJ2-3
D gene: TRBD2
CDR3 DNA: TGCGCCAGCAGGGTCGGGGGGGCCCCAGATACGCAGTATTTT
CDR3 protein: CASRVGGAPDTQYF

clone size: many
V gene: TRBV7-2
J gene: TRBJ1-2
D gene: TRBD1
CDR3 DNA: TGTGCCAGCAGCAGCACAGGGGATGGTGGCTACACCTTC
CDR3 protein: CASSSTGDGGYTF

clone size: -
V gene: TRBV18
J gene: TRBJ1-5
D gene: -
CDR3 DNA: TGTGCCAGCTCTTTTTATAGCAATCAGCCCCAGCATTTT
CDR3 protein: CASSFYSNQPQHF

clone size: medium-sized
V gene: TRBV4-1
J gene: TRBJ2-2
D gene: TRBD1
CDR3 DNA: TGCGCCAGCAGCCAGCCTCCAGGGGGTCCGAACACCGGGGAGCTGTTTTTT
CDR3 protein: CASSQPPGGPNTGELFF

clone size: many
V gene: TRBV7-9
J gene: TRBJ2-7
D gene: -
CDR3 DNA: TGTGCCAGCGGGGAAAGAGGTTCTACCTACGAGCAGTACTTC
CDR3 protein: CASGERGSTYEQYF

clone size: many
V gene: TRBV5-4
J gene: TRBJ2-5
D gene: TRBD2
CDR3 DNA: TGTGCCAGCAGCTTGGCACCCATTTCAGCGGGGCACGCTGGAGAGACCCAGTACTTC
CDR3 protein: CASSLAPISAGHAGETQYF